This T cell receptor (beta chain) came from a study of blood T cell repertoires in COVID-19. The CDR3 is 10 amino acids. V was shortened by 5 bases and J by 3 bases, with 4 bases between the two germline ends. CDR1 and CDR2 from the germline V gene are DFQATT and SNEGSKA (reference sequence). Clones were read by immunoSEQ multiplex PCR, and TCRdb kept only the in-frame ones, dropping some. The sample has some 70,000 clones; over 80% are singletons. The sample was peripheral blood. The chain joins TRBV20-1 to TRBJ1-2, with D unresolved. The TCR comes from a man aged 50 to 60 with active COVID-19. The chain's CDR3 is CSAPYYGYTF. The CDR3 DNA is TGCAGTGCTCCTTACTATGGCTACACCTTC.